This note documents a single TCR beta chain sequence. RNA transcripts gave rise to amplified TCR beta CDR3 regions. The HTBI primer set served for first-round RT-PCR of the TCR CDR3. MiXCR, run by TCRdb on the multiplex PCR reads, gives a single entry per CDR3 protein. The repertoire has about 560,000 distinct CDR3 sequences, 16% of them found once; the top ten carry approximately 18%. The data are from a study of T cells in Graves' hyperthyroidism and ophthalmopathy. Germline assignment: CDR1 LGHNA and CDR2 YNFKEQ. This CDR3 is built from 16 residues. The V end lost 1 base, the J end lost 8 bases, and 20 bases lay between the germline ends.

The clonotype originates from a woman between 18 and 29 years old with Graves' hyperthyroidism. V gene TRBV4-2 combines with J gene TRBJ1-2; possibly TRBD1 for D (6 bases). The sample consisted of blood. The CDR3 coding sequence is TGTGCCAGCAGCCAAGGGGGGACACCGGTTTCTATCGGCTACACCTTC. Amino acids: CASSQGGTPVSIGYTF.